These 14 T cell receptor beta chains were all obtained from the same sample, sequenced in a study of patients and donors after allogeneic stem cell transplantation. Using its own MiXCR run on the RT-PCR reads, TCRdb lists one record per CDR3 protein. Of around 30,000 distinct CDR3 sequences detected, about two fifths appear once; the ten largest clones hold approximately 82%. The sequencing input was blood, either unsorted or a sorted T cell fraction (not recorded which). These receptors came from a human donor who was either an allogeneic HSCT recipient or a stem cell or donor lymphocyte infusion donor (not recorded which). It is not recorded whose cells these are; they may come from a transplant donor.

This clonotype has more than one count but fewer than ten. The chain links TRBV20-1 to TRBJ1-4; tentative D call: TRBD1 (5 bases). This CDR3 is 14 amino acids long. V was cut by 0 bases and J by 4 bases, with 9 bases left in between. Germline CDR1 and CDR2: DFQATT and SNEGSKA (reference sequence). The CDR3 loop is CSARELTVNEKLFF. CDR3 coding DNA: TGCAGTGCTAGAGAGTTGACAGTTAATGAAAAACTGTTTTTT.

This clonotype was counted only a few times. V gene TRBV6-2 or TRBV6-3 combines with J gene TRBJ2-2; D is unclear. The CDR3 has 16 amino acids. The germline V gene encodes CDR1 MNHEY and CDR2 SVGEGT. Trimming removed 2 bases from V and 5 bases from J, with 15 bases in between. This CDR3 is CASSYVPGPRTGELFF. The CDR3 DNA sequence: TGTGCCAGCAGTTACGTTCCCGGCCCGAGAACCGGGGAGCTGTTTTTT.

This clonotype was counted a few times. The chain combines TRBV4-3 with TRBJ2-5; maybe TRBD1 (6 bases). Germline CDR1 LGHNA, CDR2 YSLEER. With 0 bases removed from V and 1 base from J, the gap between germline ends came to 9 bases. The CDR3 extends over 15 amino acids. The CDR3 loop reads CASSQETGFQETQYF. Here the CDR3 DNA reads TGCGCCAGCAGCCAAGAGACAGGCTTCCAAGAGACCCAGTACTTC.

The genes are TRBV5-6 and TRBJ1-6, with TRBD1 as a possible D gene (6 bases). The CDR3 length is 17 residues. The germline V gene encodes CDR1 SGHDT and CDR2 YYEEEE. Trimming stripped 2 bases from V and 6 bases from J, with 18 bases between. The CDR3 DNA is TGTGCCAGCAGCTTCCGAATCGTTATGGACAGTAATTCACCCCTCCACTTT. Translating it yields CASSFRIVMDSNSPLHF.

The sample holds one count of this clonotype. V is TRBV29-1 and J is TRBJ2-5; 7 bases fit TRBD1. Germline V gene sequence: CDR1 SQVTM, CDR2 ANQGSEA. V gave up 7 bases and J gave up 5 bases; unmatched junction bases: 13. This CDR3 has 14 residues. The CDR3, as DNA: TGCAGCGCCACCCCGGGACAGAGGTGGGAGACCCAGTACTTC. It is translated as CSATPGQRWETQYF.

V usage is TRBV27 and J usage is TRBJ2-1; D is tentatively TRBD1 or TRBD2 (5 bases each). Germline assignment: CDR1 MNHEY and CDR2 SMNVEV (reference sequence). The V end lost 6 bases, the J end lost 8 bases, and 14 bases lay between the germline ends. This CDR3 spans 13 amino acids. Written as DNA, the CDR3 is TGTGCCAGCAGAGAGACGGGGCCAGATGAGCAGTTCTTC. Residues: CASRETGPDEQFF.

V usage is TRBV21-1 and J usage is TRBJ2-3. TRBV21-1 corresponds to a pseudogene. The CDR3 consists of 13 residues. In nucleotides, the CDR3 is TGTGCCAGCAGCACACCCATAGGAGATACGCAGTATTTT. Translating gives CASSTPIGDTQYF.

The gene calls are TRBV30 and TRBJ2-5; no definite D call. Trimming removed 2 bases from V and 1 base from J, with 8 bases in between. Looked up from germline, CDR1 is GTSNPN and CDR2 is SVGIG (reference sequence). CDR3 length: 13 residues. CDR3 nucleotide sequence: TGTGCCTGGAGTACAGCTATCCAAGAGACCCAGTACTTC. Encoded protein: CAWSTAIQETQYF.

The rearrangement joins TRBV20-1 to TRBJ2-7, with a possible D match to TRBD1 (6 bases). V was cut by 5 bases and J by 3 bases, with 17 bases left in between. The CDR3 is 14 amino acids. Per germline, CDR1 DFQATT and CDR2 SNEGSKA (reference sequence). The CDR3 nucleotides read TGCAGTGCTCGTACTACAGGGTGGGACTACGAGCAGTACTTC. Translation gives CSARTTGWDYEQYF.

The table lists this clonotype with a few counts. The chain employs TRBV29-1 and TRBJ2-1; D gene unclear. Germline CDR1 reads SQVTM; CDR2 reads ANQGSEA. The V gene lost 2 bases and the J gene lost 0 bases, with 8 bases spanning the gap. CDR3 size: 14 residues. The CDR3 loop is CSVEPPSSYNEQFF. The CDR3 nucleotides are TGCAGCGTTGAACCCCCTAGCTCCTACAATGAGCAGTTCTTC.

The rearrangement uses TRBV5-1 and TRBJ1-5, with 8 positions matching TRBD1. This CDR3 is built from 17 residues. Unmatched junction bases numbered 14, after V lost 7 bases and J lost 2 bases. Germline loops: CDR1 SGHRS, CDR2 YFSETQ. In DNA, the CDR3 is TGCGCCAGCTTGTTTTTCCCGGACAGGGAGGGCAATCAGCCCCAGCATTTT. It codes for CASLFFPDREGNQPQHF. Supplemented by reference TRBV5-1 and TRBJ1-5, the full variable domain reads KAGVTQTPRYLIKTRGQQVTLSCSPISGHRSVSWYQQTPGQGLQFLFEYFSETQRNKGNFPGRFSGRQFSNSRSEMNVSTLELGDSALYLCASLFFPDREGNQPQHFGDGTRLSIL.

The chain has TRBV20-1 and TRBJ1-6; D gene unclear. The germline V gene encodes CDR1 DFQATT and CDR2 SNEGSKA (reference sequence). Trimming stripped 3 bases from V and 0 bases from J, with 3 bases between. This CDR3 has 13 amino acids. The CDR3 region has the DNA TGCAGTGCTAGCCCCTCCTATAATTCACCCCTCCACTTT. This translates into CSASPSYNSPLHF.

There are a few counts of this clonotype. The chain joins TRBV5-1 to TRBJ1-1, with no clear D. The CDR3 has 14 amino acids. In germline, CDR1 is SGHRS, CDR2 YFSETQ. Trimming stripped 4 bases from V and 4 bases from J, with 14 bases between. The CDR3 DNA follows: TGCGCCAGCAGCACGGGCCGGGGTTTCACTGAAGCTTTCTTT. This gives the protein CASSTGRGFTEAFF.

The table lists this clonotype with a few counts. The J gene is TRBJ1-1, the V gene TRBV18; D unclear. V shed 6 bases and J shed 1 base, with 18 bases lying between them. The germline CDR1 and CDR2 sequences are KGHSH and LQKENI. The CDR3 has 16 residues. As DNA, the CDR3 is TGTGCCAGCTCGGCACAACAGAGTCGGGAGAACACTGAAGCTTTCTTT. It specifies CASSAQQSRENTEAFF.